The rows below give T cell receptor beta chains drawn from one sample of a study of CD8 T cells in ankylosing spondylitis. One entry per CDR3 protein, called by TCRdb with MiXCR from the 5' RACE reads. The table lists a few hundred thousand distinct CDR3 sequences, about a fifth of them singletons. Input material: blood, either unsorted or a sorted T cell fraction (not recorded which). The receptors shown here come from a male donor with ankylosing spondylitis. Both conserved end residues are trimmed from each CDR3. Each record gives: J gene, V gene, clone size, CDR3 protein. Part of the rows lack a size; the others show once, few, many or a class for expanded clones.

>TRBJ2-3|TRBV5-1|few
ASSSREGRADTQY
>TRBJ2-1|TRBV28|.
ASSALSPQGNEQF
>TRBJ1-1|TRBV5-1|.
ASSLPGPNTEAF
>TRBJ2-4|TRBV6-1|.
ASWDTGIGIQY
>TRBJ2-1|TRBV3-1|.
ASSQKDRGPYNEQF
>TRBJ2-4|TRBV7-9|.
ASSLDPQY
>TRBJ2-6|TRBV28|.
ASSSPLLVGANVLT
>TRBJ1-5|TRBV10-3|.
ATNPQGTDQPQH
>TRBJ1-6|TRBV10-2|.
ASRRSGGTGSPLH
>TRBJ2-7|TRBV7-2|few
ASSLELASGYEQY
>TRBJ2-2|TRBV12-3/TRBV12-4|many
ASSLRRQPNTGELF
>TRBJ2-1|TRBV25-1|few
ASALAGNNEQF
>TRBJ1-2|TRBV13|.
ASSPRDGYYGYT
>TRBJ1-2|TRBV7-2|.
ASSAAGTGGPST
>TRBJ2-6|TRBV18|few
ASSPERGQGNVLT
>TRBJ2-4|TRBV20-1|.
SARGALAGEGTAKNIQY
>TRBJ2-7|TRBV12-3/TRBV12-4|few
ASSSPRGLRDEQY
>TRBJ2-7|TRBV21-1|.
ASSPRGLRGIYEQY
>TRBJ2-5|TRBV29-1|many
SVEGKGLEQETQY
>TRBJ2-1|TRBV6-1|few
ASSELDGTGGFLEQF
>TRBJ1-2|TRBV15|.
ATSGNLQGLYGYT
>TRBJ2-1|TRBV20-1|.
SASHNEQF
>TRBJ2-1|TRBV5-1|few
ASSGGGYEQF
>TRBJ1-6|TRBV20-1|.
SAPAEGAPSPLH
>TRBJ2-7|TRBV3-1|many
ASSQGSGTSGLTYEQY
>TRBJ2-1|TRBV2|few
ASSHRLAGNYDEQF